Detailed here is one T cell receptor (beta chain). Its antigen remains unknown. This specimen comes from a study of T cell responses to AZD1222 COVID-19 vaccine. The V end was cut by 7 bases, the J end by 2 bases, with 6 bases between. The germline CDR1 and CDR2 sequences are LNHDA and SQIVND (reference sequence). There are 12 residues in the CDR3. Sequenced by immunoSEQ multiplex PCR; TCRdb stores in-frame clones only, minus some. Of 150,000 or so clones in the sample, 80% to 90% were seen once. Study-level findings and limits: Without day 14 samples, only post-peak T cell repertoires were studied. Within unmutated variant regions lay the reported targets of nearly half of spike-specific TCRs.

The chain uses TRBV19 and TRBJ1-3, with TRBD1 as a possible D gene (5 bases). The clonotype was recovered from an adult who received the AZD1222 COVID-19 vaccine. The source material was peripheral blood, sampled 28 days after the second AZD1222 dose. This chain's CDR3 is CASKGAGNTIYF. The CDR3 DNA sequence: TGTGCCAGTAAAGGGGCTGGAAACACCATATATTTT.